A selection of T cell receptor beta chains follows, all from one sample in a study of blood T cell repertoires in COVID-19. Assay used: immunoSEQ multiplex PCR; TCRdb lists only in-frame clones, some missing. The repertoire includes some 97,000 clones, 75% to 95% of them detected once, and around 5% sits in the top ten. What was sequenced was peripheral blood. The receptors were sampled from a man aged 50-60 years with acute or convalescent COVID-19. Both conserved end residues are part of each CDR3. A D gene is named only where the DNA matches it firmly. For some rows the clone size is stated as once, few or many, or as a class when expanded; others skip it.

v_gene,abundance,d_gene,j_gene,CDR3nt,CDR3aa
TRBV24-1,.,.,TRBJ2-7,TGTGCCACCAGTGATGGGCGGGCAGGGGCCCTCTACGAGCAGTACTTC,CATSDGRAGALYEQYF
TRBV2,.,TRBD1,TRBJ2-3,TGTGCCAGCATAGAAAGGACAGGGGGGGACACAGATACGCAGTATTTT,CASIERTGGDTDTQYF
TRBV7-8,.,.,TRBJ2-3,TGTGCCAGCAGCTTAGTTACCGGTTCTAGCACAGATACGCAGTATTTT,CASSLVTGSSTDTQYF
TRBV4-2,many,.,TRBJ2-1,TGTGCCAGCAGTAGATCTTTAGATAACAATGAGCAGTTCTTC,CASSRSLDNNEQFF
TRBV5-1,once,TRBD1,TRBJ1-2,TGCGCCAGCAGCTTGGTGTCGGGCAGGGGGCATTATGGCTACACCTTC,CASSLVSGRGHYGYTF
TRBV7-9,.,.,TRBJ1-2,TGTGCCAGCAGCTTAAGAGGTCGCTGGAACTATGGCTACACCTTC,CASSLRGRWNYGYTF
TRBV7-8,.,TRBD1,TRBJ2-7,TGTGCCAGCAGCAACGGGGACAGCTCCTACGAGCAGTACTTC,CASSNGDSSYEQYF
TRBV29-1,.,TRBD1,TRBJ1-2,TGCAGCGTTGAAGATCACCCAGGGGGAGGCTACACCTTC,CSVEDHPGGGYTF
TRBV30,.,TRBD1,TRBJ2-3,TGTGCCTGGATTAACCCTCGGGACAGATACACAGATACGCAGTATTTT,CAWINPRDRYTDTQYF
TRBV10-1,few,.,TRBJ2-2,TGCGCCAGCAGTGAGTCGAGATCCGGGGAGCTGTTTTTT,CASSESRSGELFF
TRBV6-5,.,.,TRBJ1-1,TGTGCCAGCAGTCACAGACAGGATCCAGAAGCTTTCTTT,CASSHRQDPEAFF
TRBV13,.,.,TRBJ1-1,TGTGCCAGCAGCTTAGCAGGGAAAGGAGCTTTCTTT,CASSLAGKGAFF
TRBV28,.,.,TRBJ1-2,TGTGCCAGCAGTTTTGGTAGTAACTATGGCTACACCTTC,CASSFGSNYGYTF
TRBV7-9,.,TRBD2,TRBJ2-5,TGTGCCGGACTAGCGGGCTCAGAGACCCAGTACTTC,CAGLAGSETQYF
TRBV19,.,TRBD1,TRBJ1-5,TGTGCCAGTAGTAGACAGGGCCTAGGGGAGCCCCAGCATTTT,CASSRQGLGEPQHF
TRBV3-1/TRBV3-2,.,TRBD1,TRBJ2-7,TGTGCCAGCAGCTTCTCTGGACAGGGGGCAATGGAGCAGTACTTC,CASSFSGQGAMEQYF